The clone carrying this TCR beta chain was observed a single time. Its antigen is unknown. Primers: 60 Vbeta forward and 13 Jbeta reverse. Some clones are missing from TCRdb's copy, which holds only in-frame ones; the method was immunoSEQ multiplex PCR. The table includes some 120,000 clones, about four fifths detected once. This entry is derived from a study of cytomegalovirus exposure and HLA in healthy donors. Study overall: In a previous analysis, 117 million unique TCR beta sequences were found from about 190 million T cells. Whole-study results and caveats: The dataset shows that most TCR sequences were rare, while some public TCRs occurred in many donors.

Looked up from germline, CDR1 is MDHEN and CDR2 is SYDVKM. This CDR3 contains 18 residues. Losses at the gene ends were 3 bases for V and 4 bases for J; bases not matched to a gene: 14. This sequence was found in a woman in her late teens or twenties in good health and CMV-seropositive. The specimen was PBMCs. The chain is built from TRBV28 and TRBJ1-5; 8 bases are shared with TRBD1. The DNA for the CDR3 is TGTGCCAGCAGTTTCGAGTCAGGGGGCAATCTAGCAAATCAGCCCCAGCATTTT. It is translated as CASSFESGGNLANQPQHF.